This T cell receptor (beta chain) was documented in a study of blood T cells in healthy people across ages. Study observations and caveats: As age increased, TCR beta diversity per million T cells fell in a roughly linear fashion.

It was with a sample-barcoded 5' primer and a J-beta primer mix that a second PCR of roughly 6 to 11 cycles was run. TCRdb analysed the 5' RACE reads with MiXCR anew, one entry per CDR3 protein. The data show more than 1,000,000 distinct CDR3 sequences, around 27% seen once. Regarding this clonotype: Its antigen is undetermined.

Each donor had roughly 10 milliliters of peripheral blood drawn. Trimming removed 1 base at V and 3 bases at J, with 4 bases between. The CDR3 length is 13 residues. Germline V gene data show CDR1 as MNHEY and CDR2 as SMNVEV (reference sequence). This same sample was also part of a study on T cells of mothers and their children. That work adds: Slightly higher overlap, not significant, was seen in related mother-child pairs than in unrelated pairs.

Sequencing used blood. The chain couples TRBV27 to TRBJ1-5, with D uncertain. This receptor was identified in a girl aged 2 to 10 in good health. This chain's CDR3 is CASSLLDNQPQHF. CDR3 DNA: TGTGCCAGCAGTTTATTAGACAATCAGCCCCAGCATTTT.